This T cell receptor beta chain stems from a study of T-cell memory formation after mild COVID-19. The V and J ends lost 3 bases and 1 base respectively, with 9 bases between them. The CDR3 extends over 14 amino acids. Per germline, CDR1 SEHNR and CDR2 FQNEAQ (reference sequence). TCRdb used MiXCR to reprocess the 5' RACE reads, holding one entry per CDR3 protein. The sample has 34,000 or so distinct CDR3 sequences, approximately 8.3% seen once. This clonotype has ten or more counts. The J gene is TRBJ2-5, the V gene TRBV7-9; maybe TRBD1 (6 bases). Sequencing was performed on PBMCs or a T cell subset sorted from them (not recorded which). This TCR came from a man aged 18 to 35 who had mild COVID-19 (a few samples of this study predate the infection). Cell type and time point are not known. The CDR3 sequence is CASSFWDTQETQYF. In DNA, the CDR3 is TGTGCCAGCAGCTTCTGGGACACCCAAGAGACCCAGTACTTC.